This T cell receptor (beta chain) was profiled in a study of cytomegalovirus exposure and HLA in healthy donors. General study results and limits: Later on, an analysis tied roughly 17,000 TCR beta sequences to HLA alleles at 0.05 false discovery rate. A few CMV-associated chains proved CMV antigen-specific in vitro.

CDR1 SEHNR and CDR2 FQNEAQ come from the germline V gene (reference sequence). This CDR3 has 15 residues. V lost 5 bases and J 3 bases, leaving 13 bases between the germline ends. In the PCR, 60 Vbeta and 13 Jbeta primers were used. Using immunoSEQ multiplex PCR, the repertoire was profiled, and TCRdb retains in-frame clones only, with some absent. The table has more than 80,000 clones, 78% seen once; the top ten hold 5% to 7%. In the case of this clone: Its antigen is not identified.

Sequencing used PBMCs. V usage is TRBV7-9 and J usage is TRBJ2-2; D might be TRBD1 (5 bases). The TCR was taken from a man between 18 and 35 years old in good health and CMV-seropositive. Written as DNA, the CDR3 is TGTGCCAGCAGCCCCCCCTTAGGGGACACCGGGGAGCTGTTTTTT. It translates to CASSPPLGDTGELFF.